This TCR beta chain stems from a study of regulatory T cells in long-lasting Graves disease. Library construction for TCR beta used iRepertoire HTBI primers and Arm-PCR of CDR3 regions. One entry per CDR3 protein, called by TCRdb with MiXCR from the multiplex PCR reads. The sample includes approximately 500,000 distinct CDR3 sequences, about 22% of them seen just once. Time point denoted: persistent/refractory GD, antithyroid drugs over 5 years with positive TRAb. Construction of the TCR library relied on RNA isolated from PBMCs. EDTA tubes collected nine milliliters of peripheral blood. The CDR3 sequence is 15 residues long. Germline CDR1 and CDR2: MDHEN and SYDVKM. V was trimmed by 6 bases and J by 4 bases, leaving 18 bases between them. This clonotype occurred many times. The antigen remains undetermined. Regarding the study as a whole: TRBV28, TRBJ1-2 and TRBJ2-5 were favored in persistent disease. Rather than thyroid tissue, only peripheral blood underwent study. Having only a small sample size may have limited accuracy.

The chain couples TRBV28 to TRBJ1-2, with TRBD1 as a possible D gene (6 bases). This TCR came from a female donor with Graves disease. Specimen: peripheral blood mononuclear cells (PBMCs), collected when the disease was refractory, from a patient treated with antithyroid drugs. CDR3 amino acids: CASSPGQRGAYGYTF. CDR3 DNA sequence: TGTGCCAGCAGCCCCGGCCAGAGGGGGGCCTATGGCTACACCTTC.